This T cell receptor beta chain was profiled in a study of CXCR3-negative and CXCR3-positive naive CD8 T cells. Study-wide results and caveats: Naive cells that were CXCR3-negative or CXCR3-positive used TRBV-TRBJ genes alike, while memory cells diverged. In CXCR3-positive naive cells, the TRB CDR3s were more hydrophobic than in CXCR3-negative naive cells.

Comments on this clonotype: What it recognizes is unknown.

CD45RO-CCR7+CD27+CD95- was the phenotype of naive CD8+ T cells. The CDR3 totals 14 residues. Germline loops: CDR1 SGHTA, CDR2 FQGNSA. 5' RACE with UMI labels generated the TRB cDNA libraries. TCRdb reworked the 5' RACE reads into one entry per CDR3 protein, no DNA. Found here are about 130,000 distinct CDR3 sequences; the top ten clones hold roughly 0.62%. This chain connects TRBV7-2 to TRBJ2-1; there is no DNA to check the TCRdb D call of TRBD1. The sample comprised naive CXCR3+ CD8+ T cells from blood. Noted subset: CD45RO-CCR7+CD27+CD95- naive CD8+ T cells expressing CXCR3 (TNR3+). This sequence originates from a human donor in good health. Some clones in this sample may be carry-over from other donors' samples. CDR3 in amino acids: CASSFSGGVGEQFF.